This entry lists 2 T cell receptor beta chains sequenced from one sample in a study of beta chain features in type 1 diabetes. Expressed TCRB transcripts got sequenced, as all isolated RNA was reverse transcribed. The assay was immunoSEQ multiplex PCR, and TCRdb's table has in-frame clones only and misses some. Of 45,000 to 65,000 clones in the sample, roughly 52% were seen once. Points from the study as a whole: TCRB CDR3 length was moderately but significantly reduced in all four CD4+ subsets of Type 1 diabetes patients.

The antigens of these receptors remain unknown. Sequenced input: Tregs from blood. The source is a woman in her forties with type 1 diabetes.

Only a few counts were recorded for this clone. The rearrangement uses TRBV4-2 and TRBJ1-1; no clear D gene. V shed 5 bases and J shed 2 bases, with 9 bases lying between them. This CDR3 has 13 amino acids. Per germline, CDR1 LGHNA and CDR2 YNFKEQ. CDR3 sequence: CASSNQVNTEAFF. The CDR3 coding sequence is TGTGCCAGCAGCAATCAGGTTAACACTGAAGCTTTCTTT.

V is TRBV29-1 and J is TRBJ2-3, with D tentatively TRBD2 (6 bases). Trimming shortened V by 7 bases and J by 4 bases, and 21 bases separated the two germline ends. The CDR3 is 15 residues long. CDR1 is SQVTM and CDR2 is ANQGSEA in the germline V gene. The CDR3 nucleotides are TGCAGCGCCCTCTTGGGACGAAGGAGGGCAGATACGCAGTATTTT. Its translation is CSALLGRRRADTQYF.